Sequencing of this TCR beta chain was carried out in a study of T cell repertoires in cytomegalovirus infection. Whole-study results and caveats: Pooled public TCR beta family frequency picked out CMV carriers with the relevant HLA. Clonotypes of TCR beta that were HLA-C-restricted and CMV-specific dominated the ex vivo response.

TCRdb re-called the reads through MiXCR, storing one row per CDR3 protein. The sample shows roughly 800,000 distinct CDR3 sequences, around 29% of them seen only once. CDR1 MNHNY and CDR2 SVGAGI come from the germline V gene (reference sequence). The CDR3 loop spans 13 amino acids. Worth noting for this clonotype: No antigen is known for it.

This TCR was sampled from a human donor in good health (CMV status not recorded). Some clones in this sample may be carry-over from other donors' samples. The genes are TRBV6-6 and TRBJ2-7; D perhaps matches TRBD1 (6 bases). Specimen: cultured CD8+ T cells from PBMCs, collected from culture after CMV antigen stimulation. This chain's CDR3 is CASSYTKTRDTDV. The CDR3 bases are TGTGCCAGCAGTTATACAAAGACCCGGGACACGGATGTC.